This TCR beta chain was obtained from a study of T-cell reconstitution after alpha-beta-depleted transplantation in children. This clonotype was recorded many times. The DNA is omitted, as the CDR3 cannot be located on it reliably, and the CDR3 follows TCRdb's listing. From its first to its last residue, the CDR3 has 14 amino acids. Germline loops: CDR1 MDHEN, CDR2 SYDVKM. Researchers prepared the TCRbeta library using unique molecular identifiers, the study reports. TCRdb analysed the PCR reads with MiXCR anew, one entry per CDR3 protein. The sample has hundreds of thousands of distinct CDR3 sequences; about a tenth are singletons.

This receptor was taken from a child under two years old with acute myeloid leukemia, due to receive a stem cell transplant. The sample was PBMCs, taken before TCRalphabeta/CD19-depleted stem cell transplant. V and J are TRBV28 and TRBJ1-5. The CDR3 protein is CASSGGGAVLRQHF.